This passage covers 4 T cell receptor beta chains from one sample sequenced in a study of untreated major depressive disorder. Points from the study as a whole: Compared with controls, depressed patients showed more TRBV05-01 (Vbeta 5.1) usage in CD4+ T cells.

No cognate antigen is known for these TCRs. This table comes from immunoSEQ multiplex PCR, and its TCRdb copy is limited to in-frame clones, with some not included. The sample shows some 27,000 clones, roughly nine tenths of them seen only once. Material: CD4+ T cells from PBMCs. The receptor set was obtained from a young woman with major depressive disorder.

The V call is TRBV18, the J call TRBJ2-7; D not certain. The CDR3 has 14 amino acids. The V gene's germline CDR1 is KGHSH and CDR2 LQKENI. Trimming removed 5 bases at V and 0 bases at J, with 11 bases between. The DNA of the CDR3 is TGTGCCAGCTCAAAAGCAGATAGCTCCTACGAGCAGTACTTC. Protein sequence: CASSKADSSYEQYF.

This rearrangement joins TRBV5-4 to TRBJ2-1; 12 bases line up with TRBD2. V lost 0 bases to trimming and J lost 7 bases; unmatched junction nucleotides: 2. The CDR3 contains 15 residues. Germline loops: CDR1 SGHNT, CDR2 YYREEE (reference sequence). CDR3 residues: CASSLGGTSGNEQFF. The CDR3 DNA reads TGTGCCAGCAGCTTGGGGGGGACTAGCGGGAATGAGCAGTTCTTC. Full variable domain (remainder filled in from reference TRBV5-4 and TRBJ2-1): ETGVTQSPTHLIKTRGQQVTLRCSSQSGHNTVSWYQQALGQGPQFIFQYYREEENGRGNFPPRFSGLQFPNYSSELNVNALELDDSALYLCASSLGGTSGNEQFFGPGTRLTVL.

This clone appeared once. This rearrangement joins TRBV14 to TRBJ2-5; the D is unclear. The germline V gene has CDR1 SGHDN and CDR2 FVKESK. Trimming left V 1 base short and J 0 bases short, with 9 bases between. The CDR3 has 15 amino acids. In nucleotides, the CDR3 is TGTGCCAGCAGCCAAGGAAGGAGTTACCAAGAGACCCAGTACTTC. Encoded protein: CASSQGRSYQETQYF. The variable domain in full, with the rest retrieved from reference TRBV14 and TRBJ2-5, is EAGVTQFPSHSVIEKGQTVTLRCDPISGHDNLYWYRRVMGKEIKFLLHFVKESKQDESGMPNNRFLAERTGGTYSTLKVQPAELEDSGVYFCASSQGRSYQETQYFGPGTRLLVL.

This chain links TRBV7-8 with TRBJ2-7; D is ambiguous. The CDR3 covers 12 residues. Trimming cost V 5 bases and J 1 base, with 6 bases left between them. Per the germline V gene, CDR1 is SGHVS and CDR2 is FQNEAQ. This chain's CDR3 is CASSPLSYEQYF. The CDR3, as DNA: TGTGCCAGCAGCCCTCTTTCCTACGAGCAGTACTTC.